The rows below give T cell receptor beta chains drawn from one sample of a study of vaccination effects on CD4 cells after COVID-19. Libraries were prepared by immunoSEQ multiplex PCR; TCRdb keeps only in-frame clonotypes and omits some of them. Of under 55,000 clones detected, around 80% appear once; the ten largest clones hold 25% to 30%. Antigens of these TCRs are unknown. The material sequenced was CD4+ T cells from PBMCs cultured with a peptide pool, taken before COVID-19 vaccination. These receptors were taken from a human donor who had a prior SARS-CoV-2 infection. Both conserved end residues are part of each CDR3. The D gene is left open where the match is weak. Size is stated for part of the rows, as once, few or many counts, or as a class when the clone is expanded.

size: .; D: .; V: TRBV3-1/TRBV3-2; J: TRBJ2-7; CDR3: CASSQQRNSYEQYF; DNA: TGTGCCAGCAGCCAACAACGAAACTCCTACGAGCAGTACTTC
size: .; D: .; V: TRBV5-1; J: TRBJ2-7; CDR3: CASSVDPGEPYEQYF; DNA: TGCGCCAGCAGCGTCGACCCAGGGGAACCCTACGAGCAGTACTTC
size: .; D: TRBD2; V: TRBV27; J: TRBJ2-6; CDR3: CASSSKLAGDGANVLTF; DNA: TGTGCCAGCAGTTCAAAGTTAGCGGGAGATGGGGCCAACGTCCTGACTTTC
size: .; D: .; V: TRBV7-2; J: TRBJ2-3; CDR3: CASSPVTTTDTQYF; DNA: TGTGCCAGCAGCCCAGTCACGACCACAGATACGCAGTATTTT
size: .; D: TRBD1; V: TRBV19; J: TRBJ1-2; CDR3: CASSRKTGGGYGYTF; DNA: TGTGCCAGTAGTCGAAAAACAGGGGGCGGCTATGGCTACACCTTC
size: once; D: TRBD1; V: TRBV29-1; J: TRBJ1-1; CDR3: CSVDRGTEAFF; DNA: TGCAGCGTTGACAGGGGGACTGAAGCTTTCTTT
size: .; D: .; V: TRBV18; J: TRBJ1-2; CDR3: CASSPGYPNYGYTF; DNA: TGTGCCAGCTCACCAGGGTACCCCAACTATGGCTACACCTTC
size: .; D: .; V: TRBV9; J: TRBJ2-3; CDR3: CASSTVSLGTQYF; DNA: TGTGCCAGCAGCACAGTCTCTCTGGGTACGCAGTATTTT
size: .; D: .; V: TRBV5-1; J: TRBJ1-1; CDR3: CASSLTGLMNTEAFF; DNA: TGCGCCAGCAGCTTGACGGGGCTCATGAACACTGAAGCTTTCTTT
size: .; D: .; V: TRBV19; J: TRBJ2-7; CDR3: CASSIDFGSSYEQYF; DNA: TGTGCCAGTAGTATAGATTTCGGGAGCTCCTACGAGCAGTACTTC
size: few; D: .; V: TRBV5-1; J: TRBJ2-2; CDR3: CASSLVPRTGELFF; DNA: TGCGCCAGCAGCTTGGTGCCGCGCACCGGGGAGCTGTTTTTT
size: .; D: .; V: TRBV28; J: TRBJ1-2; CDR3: CASSLFEARGGYTF; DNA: TGTGCCAGCAGTTTATTCGAGGCGCGCGGGGGCTACACCTTC
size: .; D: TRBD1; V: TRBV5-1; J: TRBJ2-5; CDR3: CASSALTGNQETQYF; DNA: TGCGCCAGCAGCGCCTTGACAGGGAACCAAGAGACCCAGTACTTC
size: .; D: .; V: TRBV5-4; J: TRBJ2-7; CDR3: CASSPGGSSAPEQYF; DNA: TGTGCCAGCAGCCCAGGGGGGTCCTCCGCTCCCGAGCAGTACTTC
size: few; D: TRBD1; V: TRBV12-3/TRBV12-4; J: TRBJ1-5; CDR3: CASSKGAGQPQHF; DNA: TGTGCCAGCAGTAAGGGGGCGGGTCAGCCCCAGCATTTT
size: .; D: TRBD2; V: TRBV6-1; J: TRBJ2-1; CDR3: CASSERAFSSGSFNEQFF; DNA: TGTGCCAGCAGTGAACGCGCATTTTCCAGCGGGAGTTTCAATGAGCAGTTCTTC
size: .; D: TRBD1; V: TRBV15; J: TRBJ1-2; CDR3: CATSRGQGASRGYTF; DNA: TGTGCCACCAGCAGAGGACAGGGGGCCTCAAGGGGCTACACCTTC
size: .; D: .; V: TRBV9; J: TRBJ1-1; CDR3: CASSGPPYSVNTEAFF; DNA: TGTGCCAGCAGCGGCCCCCCTTACAGCGTGAACACTGAAGCTTTCTTT
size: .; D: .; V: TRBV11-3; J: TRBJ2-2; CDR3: CASSLGLPNTGELFF; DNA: TGTGCCAGCAGCTTGGGCCTCCCTAACACCGGGGAGCTGTTTTTT
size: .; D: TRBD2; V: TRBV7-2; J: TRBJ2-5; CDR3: CASSLTPTSGGARETQYF; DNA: TGTGCCAGCAGCTTAACCCCTACTAGCGGGGGGGCCAGGGAGACCCAGTACTTC